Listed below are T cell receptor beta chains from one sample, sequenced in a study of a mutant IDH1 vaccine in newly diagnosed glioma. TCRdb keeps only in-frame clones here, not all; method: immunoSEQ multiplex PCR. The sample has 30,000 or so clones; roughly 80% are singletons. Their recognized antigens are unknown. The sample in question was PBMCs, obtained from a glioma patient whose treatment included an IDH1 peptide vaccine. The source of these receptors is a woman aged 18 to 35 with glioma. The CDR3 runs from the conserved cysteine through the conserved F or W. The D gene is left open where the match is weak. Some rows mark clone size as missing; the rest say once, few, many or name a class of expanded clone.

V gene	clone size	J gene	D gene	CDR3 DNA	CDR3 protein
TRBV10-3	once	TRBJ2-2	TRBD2	TGTGCCATCAGTGAGCTAGGGACTAGCTCCGTCGGGGAGCTGTTTTTT	CAISELGTSSVGELFF
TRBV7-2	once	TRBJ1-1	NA	TGTGCCAGCAGCGCACAGATTGAAGCTTTCTTT	CASSAQIEAFF
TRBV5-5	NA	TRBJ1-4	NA	TGTGCCAGCAGCTCGACGTGGACCGCGGGCGAAAAACTGTTTTTT	CASSSTWTAGEKLFF
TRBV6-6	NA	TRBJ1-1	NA	TGTGCCAGCAGTTACGCAGGTGGGAAGGGGGTCACTGAAGCTTTCTTT	CASSYAGGKGVTEAFF
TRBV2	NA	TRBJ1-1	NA	TGTGCCAGCAGTGATGGGGTAGAAGCTTTCTTT	CASSDGVEAFF
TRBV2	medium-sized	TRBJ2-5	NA	TGTGCCAGCAGTTTGACCGGTGAGACCCAGTACTTC	CASSLTGETQYF
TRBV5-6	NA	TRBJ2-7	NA	TGTGCCAGCAGCTACTCCTACGAGCAGTACTTC	CASSYSYEQYF
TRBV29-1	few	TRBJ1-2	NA	TGCAGCGTTGACGCGGGGAGTGGCTACACCTTC	CSVDAGSGYTF
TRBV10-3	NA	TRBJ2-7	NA	TGTGCCATCAGTGAGTCTGCGGCCTACGAGCAGTACTTC	CAISESAAYEQYF
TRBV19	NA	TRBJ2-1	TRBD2	TGTGCCAGTATCCCTAGCGGGGCAGGTGTCGATGAGCAGTTCTTC	CASIPSGAGVDEQFF
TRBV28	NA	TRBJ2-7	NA	TGTGCCAGCAGTTTGGGGGGACAGCATGCCTACGAGCAGTACTTC	CASSLGGQHAYEQYF
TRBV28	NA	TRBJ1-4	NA	TGTGCCAGCAGTTTAGGGGAAAAACTGTTTTTT	CASSLGEKLFF
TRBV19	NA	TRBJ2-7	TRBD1	TGTGCCAGTAGGGAAGGGACAGGGACATACGAGCAGTACTTC	CASREGTGTYEQYF
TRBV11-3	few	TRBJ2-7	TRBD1	TGTGCCAGCATGCCGGGACAGGGGTCATGGGAGCAGTACTTC	CASMPGQGSWEQYF
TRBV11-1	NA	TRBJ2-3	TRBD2	TGTGCCAGCAGCTCGAGACTAGCGGGGGCGACACTAGATACGCAGTATTTT	CASSSRLAGATLDTQYF
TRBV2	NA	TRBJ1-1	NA	TGTGCCAGCAGCCATCCTACAGAGTCGGGGGGCCCTGGTGCTGGCACTGAAGCTTTCTTT	CASSHPTESGGPGAGTEAFF
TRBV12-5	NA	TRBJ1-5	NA	TGTGCTAGTGGTTTGAACGGCATGGGTCAGCCCCAGCATTTT	CASGLNGMGQPQHF
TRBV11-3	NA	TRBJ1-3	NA	TGTGCCAGCAGCTTAGATTCCGGAAACACCATATATTTT	CASSLDSGNTIYF
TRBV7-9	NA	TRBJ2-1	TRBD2	TGTGCCAGCAGCTTAGCACTAGCGGCCAATGAGCAGTTCTTC	CASSLALAANEQFF
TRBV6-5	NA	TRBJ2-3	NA	TGTGCCAGCAGTTACTCGGGAGATACGCAGTATTTT	CASSYSGDTQYF
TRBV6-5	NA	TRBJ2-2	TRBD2	TGTGCCAGCACCGGGAGCGGACTAGGTGGCGGGGAGCTGTTTTTT	CASTGSGLGGGELFF
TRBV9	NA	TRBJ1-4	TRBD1	TGTGCCAGCAGCGCGCCAGGGGGCGCGAATGAAAAACTGTTTTTT	CASSAPGGANEKLFF
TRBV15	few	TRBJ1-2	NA	TGTGCCACCAGCACTCGGGAGGGTAGGAGGGTTTCATATGGCTACACCTTC	CATSTREGRRVSYGYTF
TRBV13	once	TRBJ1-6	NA	TGTGCCAGCAGCCTAGGGGTCCGGTCACCCCTCCACTTT	CASSLGVRSPLHF
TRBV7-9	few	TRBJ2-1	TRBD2	TGTGCCAGCAGCCGTCTATCTAGCGGGAGTGGGGATGAGCAGTTCTTC	CASSRLSSGSGDEQFF
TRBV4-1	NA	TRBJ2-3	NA	TGCGCCAGCAGCCGGGGGGGGACAGGCGCTACTAGCACAGATACGCAGTATTTT	CASSRGGTGATSTDTQYF
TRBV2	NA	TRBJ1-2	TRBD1	TGTGCCAGCAGAGTGACCGATGACAGGGGAGGTGGCTACACCTTC	CASRVTDDRGGGYTF
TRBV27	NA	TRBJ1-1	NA	TGTGCCAGCAGTTCCGCACTACTAACGAACACTGAAGCTTTCTTT	CASSSALLTNTEAFF
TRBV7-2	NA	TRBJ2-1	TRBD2	TGTGCCAGCAGCTTAAGGCTAGCGGGAAACAATGAGCAGTTCTTC	CASSLRLAGNNEQFF
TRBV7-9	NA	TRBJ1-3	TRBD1	TGTGCCAGCAGCCCTGTGGGACAGGGGGTTGCTGGAAACACCATATATTTT	CASSPVGQGVAGNTIYF
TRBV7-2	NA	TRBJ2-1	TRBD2	TGTGCCAGCAGCTTAAGTAGCGGGGGGGGTTACAGCTCCTACAATGAGCAGTTCTTC	CASSLSSGGGYSSYNEQFF
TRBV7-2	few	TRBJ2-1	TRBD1	TGTGCCAGCAGCCCGACCGGGACAGGTTACAATGAGCAGTTCTTC	CASSPTGTGYNEQFF
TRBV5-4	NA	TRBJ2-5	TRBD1	TGTGCCAGCAGCAGGGGACAGAACCAAGAGACCCAGTACTTC	CASSRGQNQETQYF
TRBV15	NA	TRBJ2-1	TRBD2	TGTGCCACCAGCAGAGCTTCTGGGACTAGCGGGATCTACAATGAGCAGTTCTTC	CATSRASGTSGIYNEQFF
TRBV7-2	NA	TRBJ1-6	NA	TGTGCCAGCAGCTCTCAGGGCCCCAATTCACCCCTCCACTTT	CASSSQGPNSPLHF
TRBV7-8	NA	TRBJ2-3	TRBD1	TGTGCCAGCAGCCCCGGGACAGGGGTAGGAGATACGCAGTATTTT	CASSPGTGVGDTQYF
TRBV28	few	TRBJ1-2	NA	TGTGCCAGCAGTTTTTTTTCTTCAGGGAACTATGGCTACACCTTC	CASSFFSSGNYGYTF
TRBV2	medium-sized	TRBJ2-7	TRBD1	TGTGCCAGCAGTGAGGGACAGGTAGCTCCTAGCGAGCAGTACTTC	CASSEGQVAPSEQYF
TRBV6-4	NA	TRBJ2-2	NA	TGTGCCAGCAGTGACAGGGACACCGGGGAGCTGTTTTTT	CASSDRDTGELFF
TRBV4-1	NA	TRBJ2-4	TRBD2	TGCGCCAGCAGCCTAAAGCCGGGGCTAGCGGGGGGGAATACAAACATTCTTCAGTACTTC	CASSLKPGLAGGNTNILQYF
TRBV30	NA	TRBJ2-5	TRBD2	TGTGCCTCCGGTACTGGGGGGGTGACCCTTAAAGAGACCCAGTACTTC	CASGTGGVTLKETQYF
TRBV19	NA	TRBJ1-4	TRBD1	TGTGCCAGTATGGACAGGGGCGACGAAAAACTGTTTTTT	CASMDRGDEKLFF
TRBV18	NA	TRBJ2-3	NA	TGTGCCAGCTCACCACCGGGTAGTCGGGGAAGCACAGATACGCAGTATTTT	CASSPPGSRGSTDTQYF
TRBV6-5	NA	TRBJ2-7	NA	TGTGCCAGCATTAGTCAGAGCTCCTACGAGCAGTACTTC	CASISQSSYEQYF
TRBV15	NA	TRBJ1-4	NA	TGTGCCACCAGCAGAGGACAGACGGCAACTAATGAAAAACTGTTTTTT	CATSRGQTATNEKLFF
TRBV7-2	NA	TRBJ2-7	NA	TGTGCCAGCAGCTTGGAATACGAGCAGTACTTC	CASSLEYEQYF
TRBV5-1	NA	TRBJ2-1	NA	TGCGCCAGCAGCTTGGGACTGGACAATGAGCAGTTCTTC	CASSLGLDNEQFF
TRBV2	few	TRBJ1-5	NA	TGTGCCAGCAGTGAAAGTTTGGGGGGAAGCAATCAGCCCCAGCATTTT	CASSESLGGSNQPQHF
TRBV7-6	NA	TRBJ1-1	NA	TGTGCCAGCAGCTTACTTAGCGGCGGGAACACTGAAGCTTTCTTT	CASSLLSGGNTEAFF
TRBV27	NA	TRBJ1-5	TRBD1	TGTGCCAGCAGTTTAACAGGGGGCAGAAATCAGCCCCAGCATTTT	CASSLTGGRNQPQHF
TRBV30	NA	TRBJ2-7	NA	TGTGCCTGGGGAGGGGCGAGGAGCGAGCAGTACTTC	CAWGGARSEQYF
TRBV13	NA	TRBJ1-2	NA	TGTGCCAGCAGCTTAGGGCGTCGGGGCTACACCTTC	CASSLGRRGYTF
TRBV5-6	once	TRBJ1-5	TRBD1	TGTGCCAGCACCAGGGGGGACACAAGTCAGCCCCAGCATTTT	CASTRGDTSQPQHF
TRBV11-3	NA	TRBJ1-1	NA	TGTGCCAGCAGCTTAGGTGAGGGCGGTGAAGCTTTCTTT	CASSLGEGGEAFF
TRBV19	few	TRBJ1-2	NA	TGTGCCAGTAGTATCAGAGATAACTATGGCTACACCTTC	CASSIRDNYGYTF